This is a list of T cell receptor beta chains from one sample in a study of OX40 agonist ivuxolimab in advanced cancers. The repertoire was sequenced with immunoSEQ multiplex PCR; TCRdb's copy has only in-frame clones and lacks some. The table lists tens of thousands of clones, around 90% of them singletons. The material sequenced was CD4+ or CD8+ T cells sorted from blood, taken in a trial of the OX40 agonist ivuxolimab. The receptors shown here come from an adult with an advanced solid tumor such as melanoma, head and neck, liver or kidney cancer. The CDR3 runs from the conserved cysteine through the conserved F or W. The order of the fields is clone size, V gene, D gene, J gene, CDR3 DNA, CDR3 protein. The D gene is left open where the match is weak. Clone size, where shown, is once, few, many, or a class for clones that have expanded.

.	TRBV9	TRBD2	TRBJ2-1	TGTGCCAGCAGCTCTAGGACTAGCATCTACAATGAGCAGTTCTTC	CASSSRTSIYNEQFF
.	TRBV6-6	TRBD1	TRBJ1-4	TGTGCCAGCAGTTACTCGACAGGGTTCGGAGAAAAACTGTTTTTT	CASSYSTGFGEKLFF
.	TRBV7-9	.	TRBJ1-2	TGTGCCAGCAGTTTACCAACAGAAATCTATGGCTACACCTTC	CASSLPTEIYGYTF
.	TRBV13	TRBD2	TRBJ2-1	TGTGCCAGCAGCTTAGGCGGGACTAGCGGGGCCCTCGTGGAGCAGTTCTTC	CASSLGGTSGALVEQFF
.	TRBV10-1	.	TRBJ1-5	TGCGCCAGCACCCCCGGGTTAATTTATAGCAATCAGCCCCAGCATTTT	CASTPGLIYSNQPQHF
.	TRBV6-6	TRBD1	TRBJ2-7	TGTGCCAGCAGTTACTCGAGGACAGGTGACGAGCAGTACTTC	CASSYSRTGDEQYF
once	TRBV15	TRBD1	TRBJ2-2	TGTGCCACCAGCAGGTGGACAGGGGACACCGGGGAGCTGTTTTTT	CATSRWTGDTGELFF
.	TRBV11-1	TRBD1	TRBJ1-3	TGTGCCAGCAGCCATGGACAGGTCTCTGGAAACACCATATATTTT	CASSHGQVSGNTIYF
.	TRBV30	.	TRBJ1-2	TGTGCCTTGGACCTATCAATGACGGACCTTCTGGATGGCTACACCTTC	CALDLSMTDLLDGYTF
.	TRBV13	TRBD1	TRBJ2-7	TGTGCCAGCAGCTTTCAGACAGGGGGGGGCGAGCAGTACTTC	CASSFQTGGGEQYF
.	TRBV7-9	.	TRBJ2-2	TGTGCCAGCAGCTCCGACCCGACAGTTTATCCCGGGGAGCTGTTTTTT	CASSSDPTVYPGELFF
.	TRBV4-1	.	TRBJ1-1	TGCGCCAGCAGCCAAGTGGGGACACTGAACACTGAAGCTTTCTTT	CASSQVGTLNTEAFF
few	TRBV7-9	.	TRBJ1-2	TGTGCCAGCAGCTTAAGTGCAGGCGTCTATGGCTACACCTTC	CASSLSAGVYGYTF
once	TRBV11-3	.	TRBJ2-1	TGTGCCAGCAGCTTAGAGGATTACAATGAGCAGTTCTTC	CASSLEDYNEQFF
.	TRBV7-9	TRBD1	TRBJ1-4	TGTGCCAGCAGCCACCCGGGACAGCCGGAAAAACTGTTTTTT	CASSHPGQPEKLFF
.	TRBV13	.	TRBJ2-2	TGTGCCAGCAGCTCCCTTAGCGGAAGCGACAGCGGGGAGCTGTTTTTT	CASSSLSGSDSGELFF
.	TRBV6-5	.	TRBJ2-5	TGTGCCAGCAGTTACTCGTATCTTCAAGAGACCCAGTACTTC	CASSYSYLQETQYF
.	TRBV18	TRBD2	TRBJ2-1	TGTGCCAGCTCACCGTCGCTAGCGGCCACCTACAATGAGCAGTTCTTC	CASSPSLAATYNEQFF
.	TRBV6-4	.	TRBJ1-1	TGTGCCAGCAGTGACCGTCCGGGAGAAGCTTTCTTT	CASSDRPGEAFF
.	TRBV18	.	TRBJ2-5	TGTGCCAGCTCACAGGACGGCCAAGAGACCCAGTACTTC	CASSQDGQETQYF
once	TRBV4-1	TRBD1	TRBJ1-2	TGCGCCAGCAGCCATACAGGGGGCCAGTCTAACTATGGCTACACCTTC	CASSHTGGQSNYGYTF
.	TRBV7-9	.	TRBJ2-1	TGTGCCAGCAGCTTAGCTAGGGAGAGGCGGGAAGAGGGGTACAATGAGCAGTTCTTC	CASSLARERREEGYNEQFF
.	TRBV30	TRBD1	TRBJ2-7	TGTGCCTGGGGGGACAGTTACGAGCAGTACTTC	CAWGDSYEQYF
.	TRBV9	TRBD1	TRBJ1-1	TGTGCCAGCAGCCCGGGACAGGGGGCAAGCACTGAAGCTTTCTTT	CASSPGQGASTEAFF
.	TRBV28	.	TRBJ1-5	TGTGCCAGCAAAGCCCGGGTTAGCAATCAGCCCCAGCATTTT	CASKARVSNQPQHF
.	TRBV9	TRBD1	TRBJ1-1	TGTGCCAGCAGCGCTACCGGGACAGTAGACACTGAAGCTTTCTTT	CASSATGTVDTEAFF
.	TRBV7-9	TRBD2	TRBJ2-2	TGTGCCAGCAGCCCGGAGGGTTGGAGCGGGACGGGCACCGGGGAGCTGTTTTTT	CASSPEGWSGTGTGELFF
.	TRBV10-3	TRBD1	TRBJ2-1	TGTGCCATCCCGGGACAGGGGTTGGGTGAGCAGTTCTTC	CAIPGQGLGEQFF
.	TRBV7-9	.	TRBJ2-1	TGTGCCAGCAGCATCAACAATGAGCAGTTCTTC	CASSINNEQFF
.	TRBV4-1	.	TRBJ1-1	TGCGCCAGCAGCCAATTCGGCAGCCGCACTGAAGCTTTCTTT	CASSQFGSRTEAFF
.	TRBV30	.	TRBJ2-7	TGTGCCTGGAGTGTAAATTCGAGAGGGGCCTACGAGCAGTACTTC	CAWSVNSRGAYEQYF
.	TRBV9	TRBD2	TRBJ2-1	TGTGCCAGCAGCGGCTGGGGGCTAGCGGGAGACAATGAGCAGTTCTTC	CASSGWGLAGDNEQFF
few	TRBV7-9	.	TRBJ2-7	TGTGCCAGCAGCTTAGTTCTCGGAGGAGCATCCTACGAGCAGTACTTC	CASSLVLGGASYEQYF
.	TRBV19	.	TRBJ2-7	TGTGCCAGTAGTGCACCGGGAGCCGCCTACGAGCAGTACTTC	CASSAPGAAYEQYF
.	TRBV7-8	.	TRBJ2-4	TGTGCCAGCAGCGCTGGGACGGGACTAGCCAAAAACATTCAGTACTTC	CASSAGTGLAKNIQYF
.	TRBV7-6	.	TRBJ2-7	TGTGCCAGCAGCTTAGGGGGCCACGAGCAGTACTTC	CASSLGGHEQYF
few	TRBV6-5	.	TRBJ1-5	TGTGCCAGCAGTTACGACAGCTACAATCAGCCCCAGCATTTT	CASSYDSYNQPQHF
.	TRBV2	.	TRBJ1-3	TGTGCCAGCACCGGACCGGGGAAACACCCTGGAAACACCATATATTTT	CASTGPGKHPGNTIYF
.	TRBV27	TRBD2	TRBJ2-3	TGTGCCAGCAGTCCTTCGGGGACTAGCGGGAGCACAGATACGCAGTATTTT	CASSPSGTSGSTDTQYF
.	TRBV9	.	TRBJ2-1	TGTGCCAGCAGCCCCCCCGTGTCCTCCAATGAGCAGTTCTTC	CASSPPVSSNEQFF
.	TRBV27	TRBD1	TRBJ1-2	TGTGCCAGCAGTTTGACAGGGGGCGCGGGAGAAAATGGCTACACCTTC	CASSLTGGAGENGYTF
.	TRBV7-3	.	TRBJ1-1	TGTGCCAGCAGCTTACACTGGAACACTGAAGCTTTCTTT	CASSLHWNTEAFF
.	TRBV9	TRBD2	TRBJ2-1	TGTGCCAGCAGCATGAGCGGGAGTGGAGGCAATGAGCAGTTCTTC	CASSMSGSGGNEQFF
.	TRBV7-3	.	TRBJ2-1	TGTGCCAGCAGCTTAACCCCTTTGGGCGATGAGCAGTTCTTC	CASSLTPLGDEQFF
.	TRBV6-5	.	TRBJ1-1	TGTGCCAGCAGTTACTCGGCTCGTGGGAACACTGAAGCTTTCTTT	CASSYSARGNTEAFF
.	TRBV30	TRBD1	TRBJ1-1	TGTGCCTGGAGTACCGGACAGGGGAACACTGAAGCTTTCTTT	CAWSTGQGNTEAFF
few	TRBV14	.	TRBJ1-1	TGTGCCAGCAGCCAAGAGCTGAACACTGAAGCTTTCTTT	CASSQELNTEAFF
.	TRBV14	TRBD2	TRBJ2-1	TGTGCCAGCAGCCAAGCAACCTATCTTGGTAGCGGGAGGGGTTCCTACAATGAGCAGTTCTTC	CASSQATYLGSGRGSYNEQFF
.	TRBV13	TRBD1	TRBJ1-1	TGTGCCAGCAGCCTGGGACAGGGGGGACTCGCTTTCTTT	CASSLGQGGLAFF
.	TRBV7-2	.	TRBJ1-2	TGTGCCAGCAGCTTAAAAACGGAGCTTGGTACCTTC	CASSLKTELGTF
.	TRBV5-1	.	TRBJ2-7	TGCGCCAGCAGACCCCTCGGGGACTCCTACGAGCAGTACTTC	CASRPLGDSYEQYF
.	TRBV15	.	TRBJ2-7	TGTGCCACCAGCATGCCCCGGGACGTATCATCCTACGAGCAGTACTTC	CATSMPRDVSSYEQYF
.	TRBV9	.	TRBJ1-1	TGTGCCAGCAGCGTAGGTCATGAAGGGGACACTGAAGCTTTCTTT	CASSVGHEGDTEAFF
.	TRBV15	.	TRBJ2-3	TGTGCCACCAGATGGGGGTCAGATACGCAGTATTTT	CATRWGSDTQYF